The sequence of this T cell receptor (beta chain) was determined in a study of vaccination and CD4 T cells after COVID-19. Sequenced with the Oncomine TCR Beta short-read assay was DNA taken from cultured CD4+ T cells. Genomic DNA from cultured CD4+ T cells was extracted. TCRdb itself ran the PCR reads through MiXCR, one entry per CDR3 protein. Of over 10,000 distinct CDR3 sequences in the sample, 25% to 30% are singletons; the top ten hold 25% to 30%. Of note for this clonotype: The target antigen is unknown.

The germline gives CDR1 SNHLY, CDR2 FYNNEI. This CDR3 region has 17 residues. V gave up 6 bases and J gave up 1 base; unmatched junction bases: 5. Indicated treatment: approximately nine-day PBMC culture with coronavirus spike peptide pools or control peptides (ViraFEST assay). Fresh IL-2 medium was used to replace half of the medium on days 3 and 7. The clonotype originates from a human donor who received a COVID-19 vaccine. The V and J genes are TRBV2 and TRBJ2-6, with 11 bases identical to TRBD2. Sequenced here: CD4+ T cells from blood, cultured in vitro, sampled before SARS-CoV-2 vaccination. For the CDR3, the DNA is TGTGCCAGCAGGTGGGGACTAGCGGTTTCTGGGGCCAACGTCCTGACTTTC. Residues: CASRWGLAVSGANVLTF. The entire variable domain, with the rest obtained from reference TRBV2 and TRBJ2-6, is as follows: EPEVTQTPSHQVTQMGQEVILRCVPISNHLYFYWYRQILGQKVEFLVSFYNNEISEKSEIFDDQFSVERPDGSNFTLKIRSTKLEDSAMYFCASRWGLAVSGANVLTFGAGSRLTVL.